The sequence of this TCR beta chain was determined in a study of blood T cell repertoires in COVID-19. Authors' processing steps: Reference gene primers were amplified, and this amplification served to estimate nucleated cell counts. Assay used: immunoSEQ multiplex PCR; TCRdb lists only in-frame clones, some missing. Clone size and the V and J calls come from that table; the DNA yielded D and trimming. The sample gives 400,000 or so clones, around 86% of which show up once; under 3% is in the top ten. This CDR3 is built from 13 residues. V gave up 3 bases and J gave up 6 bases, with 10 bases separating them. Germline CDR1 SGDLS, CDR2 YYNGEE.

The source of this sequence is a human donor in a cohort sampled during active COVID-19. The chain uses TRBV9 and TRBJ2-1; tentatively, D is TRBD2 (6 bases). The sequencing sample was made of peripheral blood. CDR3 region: CASSEDYLNEQFF. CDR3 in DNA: TGTGCCAGCAGCGAGGACTACCTCAATGAGCAGTTCTTC. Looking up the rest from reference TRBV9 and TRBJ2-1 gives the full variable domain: DSGVTQTPKHLITATGQRVTLRCSPRSGDLSVYWYQQSLDQGLQFLIQYYNGEERAKGNILERFSAQQFPDLHSELNLSSLELGDSALYFCASSEDYLNEQFFGPGTRLTVL.